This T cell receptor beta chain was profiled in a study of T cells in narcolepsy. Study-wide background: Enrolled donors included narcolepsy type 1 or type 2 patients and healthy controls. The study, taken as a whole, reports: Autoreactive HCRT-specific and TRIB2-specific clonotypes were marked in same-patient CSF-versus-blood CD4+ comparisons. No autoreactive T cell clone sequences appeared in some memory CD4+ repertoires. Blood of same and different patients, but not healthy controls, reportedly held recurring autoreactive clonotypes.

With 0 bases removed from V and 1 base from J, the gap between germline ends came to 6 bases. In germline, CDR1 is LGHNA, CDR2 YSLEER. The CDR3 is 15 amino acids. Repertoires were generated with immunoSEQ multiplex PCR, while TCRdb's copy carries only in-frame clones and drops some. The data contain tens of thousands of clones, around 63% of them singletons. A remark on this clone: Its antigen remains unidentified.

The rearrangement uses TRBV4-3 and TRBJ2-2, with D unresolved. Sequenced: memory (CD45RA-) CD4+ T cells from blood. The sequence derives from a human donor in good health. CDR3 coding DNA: TGCGCCAGCAGCCAAGATGGAAGGAACACCGGGGAGCTGTTTTTT. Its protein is CASSQDGRNTGELFF.